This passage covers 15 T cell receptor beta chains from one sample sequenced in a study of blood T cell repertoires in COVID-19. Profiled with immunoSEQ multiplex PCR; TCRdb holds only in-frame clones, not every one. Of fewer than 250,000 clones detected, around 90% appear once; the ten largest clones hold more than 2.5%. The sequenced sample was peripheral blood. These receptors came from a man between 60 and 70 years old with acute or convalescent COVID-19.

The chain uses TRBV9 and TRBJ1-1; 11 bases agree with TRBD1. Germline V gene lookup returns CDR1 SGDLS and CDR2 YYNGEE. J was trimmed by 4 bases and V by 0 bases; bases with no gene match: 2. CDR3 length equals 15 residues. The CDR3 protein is CASSVVGTGGTEAFF. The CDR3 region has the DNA TGTGCCAGCAGCGTAGTTGGGACAGGGGGCACTGAAGCTTTCTTT.

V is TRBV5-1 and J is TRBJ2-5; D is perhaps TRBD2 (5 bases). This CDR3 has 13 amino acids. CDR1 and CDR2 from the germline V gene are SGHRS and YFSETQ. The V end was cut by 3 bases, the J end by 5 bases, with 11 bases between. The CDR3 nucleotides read TGCGCCAGCAGCTACGGGGTGAGCGAGACCCAGTACTTC. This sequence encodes CASSYGVSETQYF. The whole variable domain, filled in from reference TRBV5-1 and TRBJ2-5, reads KAGVTQTPRYLIKTRGQQVTLSCSPISGHRSVSWYQQTPGQGLQFLFEYFSETQRNKGNFPGRFSGRQFSNSRSEMNVSTLELGDSALYLCASSYGVSETQYFGPGTRLLVL.

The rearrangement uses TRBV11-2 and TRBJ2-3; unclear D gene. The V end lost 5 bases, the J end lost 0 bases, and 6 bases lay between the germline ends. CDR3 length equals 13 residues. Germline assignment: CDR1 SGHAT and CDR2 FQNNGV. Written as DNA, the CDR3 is TGTGCCAGCAGCCCCTCCAGCACAGATACGCAGTATTTT. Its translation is CASSPSSTDTQYF.

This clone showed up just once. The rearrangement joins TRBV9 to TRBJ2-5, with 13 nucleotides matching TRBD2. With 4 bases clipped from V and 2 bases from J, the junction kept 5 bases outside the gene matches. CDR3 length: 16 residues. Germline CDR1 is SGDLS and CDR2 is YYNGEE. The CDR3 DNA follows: TGTGCCAGCAGCCCCCGACTAGCGGGGGGACAAGAGACCCAGTACTTC. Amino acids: CASSPRLAGGQETQYF.

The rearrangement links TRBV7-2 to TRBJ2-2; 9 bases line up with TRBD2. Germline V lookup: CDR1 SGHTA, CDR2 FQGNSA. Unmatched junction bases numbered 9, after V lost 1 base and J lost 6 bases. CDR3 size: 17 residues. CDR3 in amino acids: CASSLVSGGPSPGELFF. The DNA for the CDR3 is TGTGCCAGCAGCTTAGTTAGCGGGGGCCCCAGTCCCGGGGAGCTGTTTTTT.

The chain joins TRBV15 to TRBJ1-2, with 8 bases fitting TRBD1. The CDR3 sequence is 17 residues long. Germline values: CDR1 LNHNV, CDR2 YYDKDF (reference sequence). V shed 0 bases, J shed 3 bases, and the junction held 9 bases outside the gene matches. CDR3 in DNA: TGTGCCACCAGCAGAGACGACCCCCTGGACAGGGACTATGGCTACACCTTC. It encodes CATSRDDPLDRDYGYTF.

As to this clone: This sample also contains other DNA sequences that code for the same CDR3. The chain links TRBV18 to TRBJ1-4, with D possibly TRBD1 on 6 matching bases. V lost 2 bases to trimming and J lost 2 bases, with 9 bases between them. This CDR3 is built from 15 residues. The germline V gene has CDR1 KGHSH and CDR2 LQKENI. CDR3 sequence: CASSPSQGTNEKLFF. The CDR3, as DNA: TGTGCCAGCTCACCAAGCCAGGGGACTAATGAAAAACTGTTTTTT. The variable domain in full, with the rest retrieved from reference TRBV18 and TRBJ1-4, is NAGVMQNPRHLVRRRGQEARLRCSPMKGHSHVYWYRQLPEEGLKFMVYLQKENIIDESGMPKERFSAEFPKEGPSILRIQQVVRGDSAAYFCASSPSQGTNEKLFFGSGTQLSVL.

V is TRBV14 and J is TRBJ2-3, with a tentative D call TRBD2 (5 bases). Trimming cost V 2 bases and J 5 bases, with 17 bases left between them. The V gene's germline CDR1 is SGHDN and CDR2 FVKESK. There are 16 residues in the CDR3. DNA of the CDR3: TGTGCCAGCAGCCAAAGGGTCCCGGGGAGTCAAGATACGCAGTATTTT. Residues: CASSQRVPGSQDTQYF.

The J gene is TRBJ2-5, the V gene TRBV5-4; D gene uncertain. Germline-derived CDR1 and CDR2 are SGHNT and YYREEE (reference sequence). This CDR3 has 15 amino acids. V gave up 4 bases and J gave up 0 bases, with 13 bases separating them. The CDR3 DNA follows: TGTGCCAGCAGCCTGAGGAACACCCACCAAGAGACCCAGTACTTC. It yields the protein CASSLRNTHQETQYF.

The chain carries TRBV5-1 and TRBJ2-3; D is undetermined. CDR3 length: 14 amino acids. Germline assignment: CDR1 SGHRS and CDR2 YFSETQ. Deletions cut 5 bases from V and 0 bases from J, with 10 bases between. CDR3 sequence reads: CASRKQPSTDTQYF. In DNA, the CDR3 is TGCGCCAGCAGAAAACAACCTAGCACAGATACGCAGTATTTT.

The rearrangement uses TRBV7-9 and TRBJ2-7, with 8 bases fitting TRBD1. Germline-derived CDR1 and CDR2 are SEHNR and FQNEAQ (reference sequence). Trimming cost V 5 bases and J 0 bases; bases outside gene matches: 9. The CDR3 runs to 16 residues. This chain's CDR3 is CASSISRGRASYEQYF. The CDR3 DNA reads TGTGCCAGCAGCATATCCAGGGGGCGCGCCTCCTACGAGCAGTACTTC.

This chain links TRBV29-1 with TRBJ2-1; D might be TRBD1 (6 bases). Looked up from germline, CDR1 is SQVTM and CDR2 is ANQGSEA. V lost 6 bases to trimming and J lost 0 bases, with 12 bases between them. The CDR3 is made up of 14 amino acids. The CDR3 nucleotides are TGCAGCGTCCAAACAGGGAGCTCCTACAATGAGCAGTTCTTC. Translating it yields CSVQTGSSYNEQFF.

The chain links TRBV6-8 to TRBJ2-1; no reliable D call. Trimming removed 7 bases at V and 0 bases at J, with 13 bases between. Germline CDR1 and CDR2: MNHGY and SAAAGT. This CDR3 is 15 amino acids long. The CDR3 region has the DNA TGTGCCAGCACTGGTGGAGCAAGCTCCTACAATGAGCAGTTCTTC. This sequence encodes CASTGGASSYNEQFF.

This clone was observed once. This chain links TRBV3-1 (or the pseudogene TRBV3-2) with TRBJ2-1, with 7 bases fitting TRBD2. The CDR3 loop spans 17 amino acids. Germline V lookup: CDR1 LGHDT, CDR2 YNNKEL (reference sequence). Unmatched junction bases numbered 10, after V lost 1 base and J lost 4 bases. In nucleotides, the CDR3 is TGTGCCAGCAGCCAAGGTGGGCGGGGGACGTTATACAATGAGCAGTTCTTC. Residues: CASSQGGRGTLYNEQFF.

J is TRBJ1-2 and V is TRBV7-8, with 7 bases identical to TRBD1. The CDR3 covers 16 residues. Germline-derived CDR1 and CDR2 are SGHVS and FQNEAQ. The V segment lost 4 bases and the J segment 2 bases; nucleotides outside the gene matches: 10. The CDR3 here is CASSSPSDRANYGYTF. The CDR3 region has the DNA TGTGCCAGCAGCTCCCCGTCAGACAGGGCGAACTATGGCTACACCTTC.